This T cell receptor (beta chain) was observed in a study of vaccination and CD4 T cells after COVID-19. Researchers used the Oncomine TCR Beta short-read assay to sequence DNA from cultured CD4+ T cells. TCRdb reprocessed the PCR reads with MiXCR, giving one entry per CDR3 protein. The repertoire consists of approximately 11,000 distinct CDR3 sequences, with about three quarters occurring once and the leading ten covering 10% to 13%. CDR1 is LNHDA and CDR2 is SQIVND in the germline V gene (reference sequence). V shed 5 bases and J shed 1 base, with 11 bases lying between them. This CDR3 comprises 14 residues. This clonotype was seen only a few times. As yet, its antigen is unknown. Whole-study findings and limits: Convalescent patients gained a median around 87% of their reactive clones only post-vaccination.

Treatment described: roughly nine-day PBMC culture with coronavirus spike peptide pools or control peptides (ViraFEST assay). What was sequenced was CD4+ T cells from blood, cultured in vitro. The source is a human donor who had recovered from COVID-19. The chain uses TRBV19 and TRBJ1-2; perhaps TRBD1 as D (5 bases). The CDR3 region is CASSVQVINYGYTF. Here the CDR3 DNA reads TGTGCCAGTAGTGTACAGGTGATTAACTATGGCTACACCTTC.